This T cell receptor (beta chain) was obtained from a study of blood T cell repertoires in COVID-19. Background on the study: Samples of COVID-19 (acute and convalescent) were obtained from the United States, Italy and Spain. The cDNA or gDNA used as material had been derived from T cells, B-cell-depleted T cells, or PBMCs.

Authors' analysis steps: Amplification of reference gene primers provided the estimated nucleated cell counts. Method: immunoSEQ multiplex PCR; TCRdb's copy keeps in-frame clones and lacks some. V, J and clone size derive from that table, while D and trimming were established from the DNA sequence. The sample has around 230,000 clones; approximately 90% are singletons. CDR3 length equals 14 residues. CDR1 SGHRS and CDR2 YFSETQ come from the germline V gene. The ends were cut back, 0 bases at V and 7 bases at J, with 13 bases in the middle. For recovered donors of Cohort 3, there were two negative PCRs, clearance, or symptom resolution.

The origin of this receptor is a woman in her 30s who had recovered from COVID-19. This chain uses TRBV5-1 with TRBJ1-2; no clear D gene. The sequencing sample was made of PBMCs or T cells enriched from blood (not recorded which). CDR3 coding DNA: TGCGCCAGCAGCTTGGGGGCAGAAGTAGGTGGCTACACCTTC. Its translation is CASSLGAEVGGYTF.